Each of the 12 T cell receptor beta chains below was sequenced from the same sample in a study of beta chain features in type 1 diabetes. Expressed TCRB transcripts were sequenced, since all the RNA that had been isolated was reverse transcribed. The assay was immunoSEQ multiplex PCR, and TCRdb's table has in-frame clones only and misses some. The profile shows under 550,000 clones, around 10% of them singletons. The specimen sequenced was naive CD4+ T cells from blood. Receptor source: a woman younger than 35 in good health.

The V gene is TRBV29-1, the J gene TRBJ2-4; D may correspond to TRBD1 or TRBD2 (5 bases each). V lost 3 bases and J lost 6, with 15 bases in between. Germline V gives CDR1 SQVTM, CDR2 ANQGSEA. The CDR3 has 14 amino acids. The CDR3 sequence: CSVELPGPRNIQYF. Written as DNA, the CDR3 is TGCAGCGTTGAGCTGCCGGGGCCCCGAAACATTCAGTACTTC.

The chain links TRBV6-6 to TRBJ2-5; D unclear. The V end lost 6 bases, the J end lost 1 base, and 9 bases lay between the germline ends. This CDR3 region has 13 residues. Germline V gene lookup returns CDR1 MNHNY and CDR2 SVGAGI (reference sequence). CDR3 DNA sequence: TGTGCCAGCAGGACGACGGGCCAAGAGACCCAGTACTTC. Translated: CASRTTGQETQYF.

This clone was detected only a few times. The chain links TRBV7-2 to TRBJ1-1, with a weak D call TRBD1 (5 bases). Germline CDR1 reads SGHTA; CDR2 reads FQGNSA. This CDR3 spans 14 amino acids. Trimming pared 6 bases from V and 2 bases from J, leaving 13 bases between. This CDR3 is CASRYSRVNTEAFF. In DNA form, the CDR3 reads TGTGCCAGCAGATACTCCAGGGTTAACACTGAAGCTTTCTTT.

V is TRBV29-1 and J is TRBJ1-1, with 7 bases that match TRBD1. The CDR3 is 16 residues long. J was trimmed by 3 bases and V by 5 bases; bases with no gene match: 15. The germline gives CDR1 SQVTM, CDR2 ANQGSEA. The chain's CDR3 is CSVFGQGPRGYTEAFF. In DNA form, the CDR3 reads TGCAGCGTTTTCGGACAAGGCCCCAGGGGGTACACTGAAGCTTTCTTT.

The table lists this clone with a few counts. This sequence joins TRBV29-1 and TRBJ1-1, with D perhaps TRBD1 (5 bases). Between the trimmed V and J ends, which lost 5 bases and 3 bases, there was a span of 13 bases. This CDR3 has 13 residues. Germline V gene lookup returns CDR1 SQVTM and CDR2 ANQGSEA. CDR3 coding DNA: TGCAGCGTTTCCCCTCCGGGACACACTGAAGCTTTCTTT. It encodes CSVSPPGHTEAFF.

The V gene is TRBV2, the J gene TRBJ2-1; TRBD1 matches at 10 bases. Germline-derived CDR1 and CDR2 are SNHLY and FYNNEI. Trimming cost V 3 bases and J 3 bases; bases outside gene matches: 2. The CDR3 sequence is 15 residues long. The CDR3 DNA is TGTGCCAGCAGTGAGGACAGGGGGGACTACAATGAGCAGTTCTTC. Translation: CASSEDRGDYNEQFF.

This clone showed up just a few times. The chain joins TRBV18 to TRBJ2-6; D is ambiguous. From germline, CDR1 is KGHSH and CDR2 LQKENI. The V end lost 2 bases, the J end lost 0 bases, and 11 bases lay between the germline ends. CDR3 length equals 17 residues. CDR3 DNA: TGTGCCAGCTCACCAATCCCGAGAAGCTCTGGGGCCAACGTCCTGACTTTC. Its translation: CASSPIPRSSGANVLTF.

J is TRBJ2-5 and V is TRBV29-1; perhaps TRBD1 as D (6 bases). Germline V gene data show CDR1 as SQVTM and CDR2 as ANQGSEA. The CDR3 sequence is 15 residues long. Deletions cut 5 bases from V and 5 bases from J, with 21 bases between. The CDR3 sequence is CSVHTPGHRQETQYF. The CDR3 nucleotides read TGCAGCGTTCACACCCCGGGACACCGCCAGGAGACCCAGTACTTC.

The chain links TRBV2 to TRBJ1-2, with 7 bases that match TRBD1. The CDR3 is made up of 12 amino acids. Germline V gives CDR1 SNHLY, CDR2 FYNNEI. The V gene end was trimmed by 3 bases and the J gene end by 6 bases; junction bases not matched to a gene: 1. The CDR3 is CASSDDRDGYTF. The CDR3 bases are TGTGCCAGCAGTGACGACAGGGATGGCTACACCTTC.

This clone occurred a few times. This chain uses TRBV28 with TRBJ2-1; TRBD1 might be the D (7 bases). CDR1 is MDHEN, CDR2 SYDVKM, per germline. The CDR3 length is 14 residues. V was shortened by 1 base and J by 9 bases, with 13 bases between the two germline ends. The CDR3 region is CASSLLGRGAEQFF. In nucleotides, the CDR3 is TGTGCCAGCAGTTTATTGGGCAGGGGGGCTGAGCAGTTCTTC. The full variable domain, completed using reference TRBV28 and TRBJ2-1, is DVKVTQSSRYLVKRTGEKVFLECVQDMDHENMFWYRQDPGLGLRLIYFSYDVKMKEKGDIPEGYSVSREKKERFSLILESASTNQTSMYLCASSLLGRGAEQFFGPGTRLTVL.

Only a few counts were recorded for this clone. The chain employs TRBV20-1 and TRBJ2-3; D is uncertain. CDR3 length: 10 residues. CDR1 and CDR2 (germline): DFQATT, SNEGSKA (reference sequence). CDR3 sequence (DNA): TGCAGGCTCGGCACAGATACGCAGTATTTT. Translating gives CRLGTDTQYF.

This clone appeared a few times. The chain uses TRBV4-3 and TRBJ2-1; TRBD2 might be the D (6 bases). V was pared by 4 bases and J by 0 bases, with 22 bases between. Per the germline V gene, CDR1 is LGHNA and CDR2 is YSLEER. This CDR3 is built from 19 residues. CDR3 sequence reads: CASSPLVNIGGSSYNEQFF. The CDR3 DNA is TGCGCCAGCAGCCCTCTTGTTAACATTGGGGGGAGCTCCTACAATGAGCAGTTCTTC.